The table lists the clone carrying this TCR beta chain with a few counts. Its specificity is not known. The data stem from a study of beta chain features in type 1 diabetes. Study at large: No patient-donor differences in age, gender, total cells or subset yield. Study results and limitations: HLA effects on TCRB rearrangement stayed unresolved here. When cDNA is sequenced, cells with high TCR expression could be over-represented.

Isolated RNA was reverse transcribed in full, so expressed TCRB transcripts were sequenced. Generated by immunoSEQ multiplex PCR, the TCRdb table keeps only in-frame clones and is missing some. The table includes about 620,000 clones, roughly a sixth detected once. Based on CD45RO/CCR7/CD25/CD127/CD95/CD27, CD4+ regulatory, stem cell-like memory, naive and central memory cells were sorted. After removal of 9 bases from V and 8 bases from J, the junction contained 11 bases not matched to a gene. Germline V lookup: CDR1 SGHKS, CDR2 YYEKEE (reference sequence). The CDR3 runs to 14 residues. The chain uses TRBV5-5 and TRBJ2-1; TRBD2 matches at 10 bases. The sample was naive CD4+ T cells from blood. This sequence originates from a man younger than 30 in good health. CDR3 nucleotide sequence: TGTGCCACCGAACTAGCGGGGTTTAGGGATGAGCAGTTCTTC. This codes for CATELAGFRDEQFF.